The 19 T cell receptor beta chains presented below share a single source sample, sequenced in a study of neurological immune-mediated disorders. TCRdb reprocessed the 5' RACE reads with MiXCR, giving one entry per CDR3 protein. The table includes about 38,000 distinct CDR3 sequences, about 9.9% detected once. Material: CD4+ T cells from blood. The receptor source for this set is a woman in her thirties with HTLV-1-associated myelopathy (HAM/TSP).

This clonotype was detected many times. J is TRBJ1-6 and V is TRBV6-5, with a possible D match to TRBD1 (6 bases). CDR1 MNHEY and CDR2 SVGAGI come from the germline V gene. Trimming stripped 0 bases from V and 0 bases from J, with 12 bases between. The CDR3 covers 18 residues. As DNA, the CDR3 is TGTGCCAGCAGTTACTCGAGACCGGACAGCTCCTATAATTCACCCCTCCACTTT. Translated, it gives CASSYSRPDSSYNSPLHF.

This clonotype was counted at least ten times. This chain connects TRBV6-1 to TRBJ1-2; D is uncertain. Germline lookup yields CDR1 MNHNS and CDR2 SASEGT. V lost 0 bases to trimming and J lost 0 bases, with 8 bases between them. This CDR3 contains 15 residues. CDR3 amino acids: CASSEALNTNYGYTF. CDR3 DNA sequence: TGTGCCAGCAGTGAAGCGCTAAATACTAACTATGGCTACACCTTC.

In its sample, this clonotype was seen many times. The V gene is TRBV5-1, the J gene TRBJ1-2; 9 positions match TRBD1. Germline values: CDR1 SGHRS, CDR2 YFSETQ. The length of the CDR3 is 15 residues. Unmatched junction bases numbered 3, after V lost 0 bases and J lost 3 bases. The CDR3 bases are TGCGCCAGCAGCTTGGTTACAGGGGGCGACTATGGCTACACCTTC. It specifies CASSLVTGGDYGYTF.

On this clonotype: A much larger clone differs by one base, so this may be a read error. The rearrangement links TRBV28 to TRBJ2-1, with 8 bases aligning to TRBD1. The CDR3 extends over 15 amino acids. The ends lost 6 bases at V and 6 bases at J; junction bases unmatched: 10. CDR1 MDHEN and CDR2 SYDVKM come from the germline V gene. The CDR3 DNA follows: TGTGCCAGCAGATACCTGGGACAGGTGGGCAATGAGCAGTTCTTC. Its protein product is CASRYLGQVGNEQFF.

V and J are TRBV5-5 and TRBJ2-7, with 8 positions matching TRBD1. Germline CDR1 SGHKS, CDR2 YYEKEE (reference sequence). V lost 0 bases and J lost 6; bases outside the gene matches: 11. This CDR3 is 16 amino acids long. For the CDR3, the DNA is TGTGCCAGCAGCTTGGCCCCGGGACAGGAGAACTTCGAGCAGTACTTC. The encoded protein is CASSLAPGQENFEQYF.

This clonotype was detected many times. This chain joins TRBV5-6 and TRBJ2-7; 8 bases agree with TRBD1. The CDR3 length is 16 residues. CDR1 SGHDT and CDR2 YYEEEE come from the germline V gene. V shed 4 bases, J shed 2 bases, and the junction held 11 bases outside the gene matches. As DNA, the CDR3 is TGTGCCAGCAGCCGTCGACGGACAGGGCTTACCTACGAGCAGTACTTC. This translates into CASSRRRTGLTYEQYF.

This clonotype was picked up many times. CDR3 coding DNA: TGCAGTGCCGAAACAGCGCAGGGGCGGTACGAGCAGTACTTC. It is translated as CSAETAQGRYEQYF. V usage is TRBV20-1 and J usage is TRBJ2-7; a weak D match, TRBD1 (6 bases). Trimming removed 6 bases at V and 4 bases at J, with 19 bases between. The CDR3 is 14 amino acids. Germline CDR1 reads DFQATT; CDR2 reads SNEGSKA (reference sequence).

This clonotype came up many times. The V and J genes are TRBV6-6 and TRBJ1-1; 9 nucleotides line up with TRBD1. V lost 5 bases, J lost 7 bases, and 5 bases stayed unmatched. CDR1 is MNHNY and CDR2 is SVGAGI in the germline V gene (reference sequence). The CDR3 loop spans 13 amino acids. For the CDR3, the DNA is TGTGCCAGCAGTCGACCGGGACAGGGTGAAGCTTTCTTT. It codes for CASSRPGQGEAFF.

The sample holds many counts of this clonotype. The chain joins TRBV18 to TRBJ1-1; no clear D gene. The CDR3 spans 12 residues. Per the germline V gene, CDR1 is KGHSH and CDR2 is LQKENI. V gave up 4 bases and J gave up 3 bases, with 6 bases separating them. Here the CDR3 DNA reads TGTGCCAGCTCACGGTTCGACACTGAAGCTTTCTTT. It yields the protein CASSRFDTEAFF. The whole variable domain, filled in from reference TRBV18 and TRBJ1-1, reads NAGVMQNPRHLVRRRGQEARLRCSPMKGHSHVYWYRQLPEEGLKFMVYLQKENIIDESGMPKERFSAEFPKEGPSILRIQQVVRGDSAAYFCASSRFDTEAFFGQGTRLTVV.

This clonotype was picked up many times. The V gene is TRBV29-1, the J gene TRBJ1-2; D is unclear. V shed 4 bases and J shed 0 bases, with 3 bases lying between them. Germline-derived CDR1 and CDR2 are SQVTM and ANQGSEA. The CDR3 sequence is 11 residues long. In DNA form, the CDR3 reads TGCAGCGTTGCAGCTAACTATGGCTACACCTTC. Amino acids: CSVAANYGYTF.

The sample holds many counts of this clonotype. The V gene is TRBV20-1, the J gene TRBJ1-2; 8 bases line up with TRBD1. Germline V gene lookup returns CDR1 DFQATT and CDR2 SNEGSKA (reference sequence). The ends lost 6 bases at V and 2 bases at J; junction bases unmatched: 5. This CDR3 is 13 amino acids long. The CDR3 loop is CSAKDRVNYGYTF. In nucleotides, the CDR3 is TGCAGTGCCAAGGACAGGGTAAACTATGGCTACACCTTC.

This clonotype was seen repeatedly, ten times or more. CDR3 sequence reads: CATSRDGLAGSFQFF. CDR3 coding DNA: TGTGCCACCAGCAGAGATGGCCTCGCGGGTTCGTTTCAGTTCTTC. The chain recombines TRBV15 with TRBJ2-1, with a weak D call TRBD2 (5 bases). The germline V gene encodes CDR1 LNHNV and CDR2 YYDKDF (reference sequence). With 0 bases removed from V and 13 bases from J, the gap between germline ends came to 19 bases. The CDR3 extends over 15 amino acids.

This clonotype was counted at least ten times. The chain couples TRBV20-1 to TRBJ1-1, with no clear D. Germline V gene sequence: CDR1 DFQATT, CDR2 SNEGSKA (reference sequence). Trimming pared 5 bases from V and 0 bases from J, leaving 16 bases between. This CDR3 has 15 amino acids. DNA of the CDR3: TGCAGTGCTCCATCGACCAGCTATATGAACACTGAAGCTTTCTTT. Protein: CSAPSTSYMNTEAFF.

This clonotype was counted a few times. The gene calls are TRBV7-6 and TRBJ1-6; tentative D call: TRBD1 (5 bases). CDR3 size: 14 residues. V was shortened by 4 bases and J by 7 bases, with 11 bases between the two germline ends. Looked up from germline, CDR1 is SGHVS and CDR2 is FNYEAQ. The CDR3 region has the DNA TGTGCCAGCAGCTGGGGGGTTGACAATTCACCCCTCCACTTT. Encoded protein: CASSWGVDNSPLHF.

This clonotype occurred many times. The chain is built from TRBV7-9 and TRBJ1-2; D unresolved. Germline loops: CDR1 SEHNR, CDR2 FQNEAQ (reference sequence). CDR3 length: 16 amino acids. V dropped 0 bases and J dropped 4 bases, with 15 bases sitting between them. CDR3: CASSLAPEGKGYGYTF. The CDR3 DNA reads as TGTGCCAGCAGCTTAGCGCCGGAAGGGAAGGGCTATGGCTACACCTTC.

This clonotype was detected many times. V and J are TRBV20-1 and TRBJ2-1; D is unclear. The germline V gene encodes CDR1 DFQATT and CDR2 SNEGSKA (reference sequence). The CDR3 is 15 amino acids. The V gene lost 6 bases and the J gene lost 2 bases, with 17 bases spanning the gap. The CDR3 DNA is TGCAGTGCCAGGAAGGGTATACAAACCTACAATGAGCAGTTCTTC. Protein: CSARKGIQTYNEQFF.

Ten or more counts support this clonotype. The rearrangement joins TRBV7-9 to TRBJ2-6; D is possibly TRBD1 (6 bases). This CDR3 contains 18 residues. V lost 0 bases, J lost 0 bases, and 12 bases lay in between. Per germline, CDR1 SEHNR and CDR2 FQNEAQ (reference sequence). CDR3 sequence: CASSLARTDYSGANVLTF. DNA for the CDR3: TGTGCCAGCAGCTTAGCCCGGACAGATTACTCTGGGGCCAACGTCCTGACTTTC.

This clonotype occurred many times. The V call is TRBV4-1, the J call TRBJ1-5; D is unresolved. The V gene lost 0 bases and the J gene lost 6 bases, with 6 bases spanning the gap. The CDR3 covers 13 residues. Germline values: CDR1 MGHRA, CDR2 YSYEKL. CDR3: CASSQDLGQPQHF. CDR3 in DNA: TGCGCCAGCAGCCAAGATTTAGGTCAGCCCCAGCATTTT.

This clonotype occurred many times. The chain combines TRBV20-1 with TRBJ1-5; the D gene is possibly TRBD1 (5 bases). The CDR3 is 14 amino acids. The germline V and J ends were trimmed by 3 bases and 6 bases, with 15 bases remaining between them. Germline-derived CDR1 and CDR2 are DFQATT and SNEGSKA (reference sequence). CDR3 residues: CSARPRDWGQPQHF. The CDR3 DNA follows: TGCAGTGCTAGGCCCCGGGACTGGGGTCAGCCCCAGCATTTT.